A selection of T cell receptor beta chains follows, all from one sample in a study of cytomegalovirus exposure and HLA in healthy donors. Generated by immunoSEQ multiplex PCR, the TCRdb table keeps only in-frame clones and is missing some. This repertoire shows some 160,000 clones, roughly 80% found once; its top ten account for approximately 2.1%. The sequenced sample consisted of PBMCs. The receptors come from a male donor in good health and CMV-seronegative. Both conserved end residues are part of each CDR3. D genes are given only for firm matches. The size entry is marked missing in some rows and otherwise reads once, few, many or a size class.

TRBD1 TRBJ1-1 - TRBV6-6 TGTGCCAGCACCCACGACAGGGCCAATATGAACACTGAAGCTTTCTTT CASTHDRANMNTEAFF
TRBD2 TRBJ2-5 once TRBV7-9 TGTGCCAGCAGCTTAGGGATTAGTAGCGGGACGAGACGGACCCAGTACTTC CASSLGISSGTRRTQYF
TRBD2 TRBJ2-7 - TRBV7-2 TGTGCCAGCAGCTTAGGTCTTCGGCTAGCGGGGGGGACGTCCTACGAGCAGTACTTC CASSLGLRLAGGTSYEQYF
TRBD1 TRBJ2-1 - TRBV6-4 TGTGCCAGCAGTGACTGGACAGGGGGCAGGGGGAATGAGCAGTTCTTC CASSDWTGGRGNEQFF
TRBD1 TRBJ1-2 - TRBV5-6 TGTGCCAGCAGCGCCGGGACAGGGGATAACTATGGCTACACCTTC CASSAGTGDNYGYTF
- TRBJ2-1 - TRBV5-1 TGCGCCAGCAGCTTGGCACAAGAGGAATACAATGAGCAGTTCTTC CASSLAQEEYNEQFF
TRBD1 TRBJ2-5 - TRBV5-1 TGCGCCAGCAGGGCAGGGGGCGATAGGGAGACCCAGTACTTC CASRAGGDRETQYF
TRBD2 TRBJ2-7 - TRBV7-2 TGTGCCAGCAGCATTACCAGACTAGCGGGGGTTGTCAACGAGCAGTACTTC CASSITRLAGVVNEQYF
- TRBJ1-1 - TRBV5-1 TGCGCCAGCAGCTTGGCCAACGCGGCAGGGGATGAAGCTTTCTTT CASSLANAAGDEAFF
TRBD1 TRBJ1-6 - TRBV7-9 TGTGCCAGCAGGGACCCTCCGGGACAGGGGGGATTGAGTTCACCCCTCCACTTT CASRDPPGQGGLSSPLHF
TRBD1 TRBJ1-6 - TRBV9 TGTGCCAGCAGCCAGCAGACAGGGGATAATTCACCCCTCCACTTT CASSQQTGDNSPLHF
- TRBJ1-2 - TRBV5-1 TGCGCCAGCAGCTTGCGTTTGGACAGCGTCCCCCACTCTGGCTACACCTTC CASSLRLDSVPHSGYTF
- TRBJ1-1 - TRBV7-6 TGTGCCAGCAGCTTAGCCCAGGGTCGGGCGAACACTGAAGCTTTCTTT CASSLAQGRANTEAFF
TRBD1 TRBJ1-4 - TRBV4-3 TGCGCCAGCAGCCAGGGGGACAGGCGGAATGAAAAACTGTTTTTT CASSQGDRRNEKLFF
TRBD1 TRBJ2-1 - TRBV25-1 TGTGCCAGCAGTGAATATGGGGACAGGGGTTTTCGGCTGTTCTTC CASSEYGDRGFRLFF
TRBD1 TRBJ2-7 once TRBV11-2 TGTGCCAGCAGCTTAGGGACAGGCGGCCGTAGTGAGCAGTACTTC CASSLGTGGRSEQYF
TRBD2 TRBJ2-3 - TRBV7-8 TGTGCCAGCAGGGGCGGGACTAGCGGGGGGGATACGCAGTATTTT CASRGGTSGGDTQYF
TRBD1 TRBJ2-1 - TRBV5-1 TGCGCCAGCAGCTTGGTGACAGGGGAGAACAATGAGCAGTTCTTC CASSLVTGENNEQFF
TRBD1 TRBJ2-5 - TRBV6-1 TGTGCCAGCAGTGCCGGGACAGGGACCAAAACGGGACAAGAGACCCAGTACTTC CASSAGTGTKTGQETQYF
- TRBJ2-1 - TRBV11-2 TGTGCCAGCAGTCAGGACTATACAAATGAGCAGTTCTTC CASSQDYTNEQFF